The clone carrying this T cell receptor (beta chain) was detected a few times. Its antigen is not identified. The data were produced by immunoSEQ multiplex PCR, yet TCRdb's version contains in-frame clones alone and is incomplete. The table shows some 120,000 clones, with just over 90% occurring only once. This entry comes from a study of siplizumab effects on memory and regulatory T cells. Whole-study findings and limits: Roughly 80-96% of proliferating CD4+ or CD8+ clones lacked a naive or memory phenotype that could be assigned. No more than a minor fraction of alloreactive clones could be traced back to unstimulated subsets.

The CDR3 totals 15 residues. V gave up 6 bases and J gave up 0 bases, with 12 bases separating them. Germline CDR1 is MDHEN and CDR2 is SYDVKM. J is TRBJ1-5 and V is TRBV28; TRBD1 is a possible D gene (5 bases). The sequenced sample consisted of non-Treg CD4+ T cells sorted from blood. The receptor comes from a human donor in good health. Written as DNA, the CDR3 is TGTGCCAGCAGGTGGGGCGGACCTAGCAATCAGCCCCAGCATTTT. Its protein is CASRWGGPSNQPQHF.